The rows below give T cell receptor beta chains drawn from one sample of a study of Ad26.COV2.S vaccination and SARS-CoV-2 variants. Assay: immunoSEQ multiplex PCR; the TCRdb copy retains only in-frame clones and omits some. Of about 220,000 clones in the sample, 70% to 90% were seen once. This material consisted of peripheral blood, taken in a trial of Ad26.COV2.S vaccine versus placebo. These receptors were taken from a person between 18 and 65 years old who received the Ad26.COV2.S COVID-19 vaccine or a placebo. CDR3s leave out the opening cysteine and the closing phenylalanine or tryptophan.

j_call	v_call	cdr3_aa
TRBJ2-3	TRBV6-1	ASSEQGPDTQY
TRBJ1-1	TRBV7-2	ASSLGTGGMNTEAF
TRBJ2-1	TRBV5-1	ASSLFSSGATYNEQF
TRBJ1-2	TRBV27	ASSLGRVNYGYT
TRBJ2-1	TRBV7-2	ASSLVGNNEQF
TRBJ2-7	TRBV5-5	ASSFQAGTLYEQY
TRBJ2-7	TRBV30	AWSPGVGEQY
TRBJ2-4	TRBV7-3	ASSPGVVAGDIQY
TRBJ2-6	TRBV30	AWSVRDRLYSGANVLT
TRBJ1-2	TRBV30	AWKAGALDGYT
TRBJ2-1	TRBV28	ASTLGLQGVVYNEQF
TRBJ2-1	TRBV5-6	ASSPTGVRYNEQF
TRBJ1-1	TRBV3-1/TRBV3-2	ASSQRGITEAF
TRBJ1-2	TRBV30	AWSKRGGNYGYT
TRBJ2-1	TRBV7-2	ASSSLAGGPSYNEQF
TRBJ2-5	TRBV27	ASSPDREGQETQY
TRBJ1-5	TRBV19	ASSIMTANQPQH
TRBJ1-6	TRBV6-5	ASARGTGNSPLH
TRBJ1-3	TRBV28	ASSPGTFLRGSGNTIY
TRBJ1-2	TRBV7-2	ASSLGTVPHGYT
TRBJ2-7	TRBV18	ASSPQTGSYEQY
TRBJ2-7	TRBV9	ASSVSDRGYEQY
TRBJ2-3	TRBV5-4	ASSLELASTDTQY
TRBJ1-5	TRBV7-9	ASSSDVTGSQPQH
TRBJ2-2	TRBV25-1	ASSESPSPGRTGELF
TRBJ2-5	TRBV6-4	ASSLLAGAGETQY
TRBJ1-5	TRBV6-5	ASRNRIYSNQPQH
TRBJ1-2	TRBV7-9	ASSVPGQGAQGYT
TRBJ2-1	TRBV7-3	ASSPGSGRPGLAGLYNEQF
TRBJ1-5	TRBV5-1	ASRRAVTGQGYNQPQH
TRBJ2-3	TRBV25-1	ASSDSGQGSTDTQY
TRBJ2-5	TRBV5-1	ASSGDNQETQY
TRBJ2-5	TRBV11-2	ASSLGQGETQY
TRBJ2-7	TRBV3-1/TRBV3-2	ASSQGGSRGRSSYEQY
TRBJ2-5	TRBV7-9	ASSSRLGGGQTQY
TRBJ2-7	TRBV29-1	SGGQGATQGEQY
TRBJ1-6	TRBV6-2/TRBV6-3	ASSYGDSYNSPLH
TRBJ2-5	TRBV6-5	ASGKETQY
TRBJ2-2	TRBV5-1	ASSYTLKNAGELF
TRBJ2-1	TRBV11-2	ASSYPGGRVEQF